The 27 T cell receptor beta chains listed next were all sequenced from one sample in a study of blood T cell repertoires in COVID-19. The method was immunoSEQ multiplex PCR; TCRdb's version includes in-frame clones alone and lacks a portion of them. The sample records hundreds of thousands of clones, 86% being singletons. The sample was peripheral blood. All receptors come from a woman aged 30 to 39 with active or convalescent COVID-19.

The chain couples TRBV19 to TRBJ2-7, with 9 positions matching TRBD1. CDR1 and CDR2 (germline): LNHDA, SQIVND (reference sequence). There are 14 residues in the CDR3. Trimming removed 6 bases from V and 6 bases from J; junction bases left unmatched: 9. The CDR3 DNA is TGTGCCAGTAGCATAACCGGGACAGGGTTCGAGCAGTACTTC. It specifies CASSITGTGFEQYF.

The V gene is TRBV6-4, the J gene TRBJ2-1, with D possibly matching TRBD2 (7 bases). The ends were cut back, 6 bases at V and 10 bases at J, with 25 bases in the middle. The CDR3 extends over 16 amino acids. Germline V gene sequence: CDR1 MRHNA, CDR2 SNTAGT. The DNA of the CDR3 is TGTGCCAGCAGCTTCGGGGGGCTAGCGGACAGAAGGGAGCAGTTCTTC. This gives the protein CASSFGGLADRREQFF.

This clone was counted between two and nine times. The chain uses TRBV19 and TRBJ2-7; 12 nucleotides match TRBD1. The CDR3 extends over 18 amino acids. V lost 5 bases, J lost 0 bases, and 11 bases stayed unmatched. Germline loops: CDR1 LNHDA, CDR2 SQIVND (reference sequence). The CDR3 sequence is CASSASGQGASSSYEQYF. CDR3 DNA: TGTGCCAGTAGTGCATCGGGACAGGGGGCGTCCAGCTCCTACGAGCAGTACTTC.

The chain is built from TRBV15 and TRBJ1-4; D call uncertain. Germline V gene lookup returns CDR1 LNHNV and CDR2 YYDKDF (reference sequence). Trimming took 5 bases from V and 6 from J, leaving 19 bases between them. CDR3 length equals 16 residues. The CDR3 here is CATSPDPGGLHEKLFF. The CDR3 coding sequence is TGTGCCACCAGCCCCGACCCGGGCGGACTACATGAAAAACTGTTTTTT.

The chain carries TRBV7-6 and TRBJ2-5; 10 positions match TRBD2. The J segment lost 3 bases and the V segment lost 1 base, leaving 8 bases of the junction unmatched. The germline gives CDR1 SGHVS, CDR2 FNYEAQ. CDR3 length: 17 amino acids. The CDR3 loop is CASSLELLAGREETQYF. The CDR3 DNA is TGTGCCAGCAGCTTAGAGCTACTAGCGGGGCGCGAAGAGACCCAGTACTTC.

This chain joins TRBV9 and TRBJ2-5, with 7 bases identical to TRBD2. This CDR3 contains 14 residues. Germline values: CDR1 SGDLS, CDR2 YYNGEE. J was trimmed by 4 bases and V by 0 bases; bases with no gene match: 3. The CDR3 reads CASSVGVAGETQYF. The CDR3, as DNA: TGTGCCAGCAGCGTAGGGGTAGCGGGAGAGACCCAGTACTTC.

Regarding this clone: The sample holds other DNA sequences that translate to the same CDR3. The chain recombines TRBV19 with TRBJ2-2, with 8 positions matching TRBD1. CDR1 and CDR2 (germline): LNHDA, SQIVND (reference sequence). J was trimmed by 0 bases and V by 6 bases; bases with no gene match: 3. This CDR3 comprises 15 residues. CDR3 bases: TGTGCCAGTAGGACACAGGGGGCGAACACCGGGGAGCTGTTTTTT. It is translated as CASRTQGANTGELFF.

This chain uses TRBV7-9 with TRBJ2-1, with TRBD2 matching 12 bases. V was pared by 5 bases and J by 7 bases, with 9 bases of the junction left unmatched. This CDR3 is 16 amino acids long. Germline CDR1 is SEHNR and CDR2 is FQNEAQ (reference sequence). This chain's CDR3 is CASSAGAGTSGNEQFF. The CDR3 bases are TGTGCCAGCAGCGCAGGCGCCGGGACTAGCGGGAATGAGCAGTTCTTC. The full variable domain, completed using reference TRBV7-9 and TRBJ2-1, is DTGVSQNPRHKITKRGQNVTFRCDPISEHNRLYWYRQTLGQGPEFLTYFQNEAQLEKSRLLSDRFSAERPKGSFSTLEIQRTEQGDSAMYLCASSAGAGTSGNEQFFGPGTRLTVL.

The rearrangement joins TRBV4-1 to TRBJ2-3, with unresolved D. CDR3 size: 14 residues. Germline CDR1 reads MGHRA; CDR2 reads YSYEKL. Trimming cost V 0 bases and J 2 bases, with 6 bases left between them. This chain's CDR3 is CASSQDVSTDTQYF. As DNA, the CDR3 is TGCGCCAGCAGCCAAGACGTTTCCACAGATACGCAGTATTTT.

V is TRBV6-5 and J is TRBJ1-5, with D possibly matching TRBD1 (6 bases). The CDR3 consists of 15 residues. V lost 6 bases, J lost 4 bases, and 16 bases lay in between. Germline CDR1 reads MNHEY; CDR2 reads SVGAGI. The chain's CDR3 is CASSFGGGPNQPQHF. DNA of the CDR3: TGTGCCAGCAGCTTTGGGGGGGGCCCGAATCAGCCCCAGCATTTT.

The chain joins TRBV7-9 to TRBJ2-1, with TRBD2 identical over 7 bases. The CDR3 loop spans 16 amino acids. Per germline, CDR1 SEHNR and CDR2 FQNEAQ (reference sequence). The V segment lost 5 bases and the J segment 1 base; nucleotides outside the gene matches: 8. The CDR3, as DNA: TGTGCCAGCAGCCCCCGCCCTAGCGGTTCCTACAATGAGCAGTTCTTC. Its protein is CASSPRPSGSYNEQFF.

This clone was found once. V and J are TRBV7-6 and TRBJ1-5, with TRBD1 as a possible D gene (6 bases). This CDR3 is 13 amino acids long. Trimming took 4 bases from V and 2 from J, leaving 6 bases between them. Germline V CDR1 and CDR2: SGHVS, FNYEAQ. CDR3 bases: TGTGCCAGCAGCTACAGGGGCAATCAGCCCCAGCATTTT. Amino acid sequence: CASSYRGNQPQHF.

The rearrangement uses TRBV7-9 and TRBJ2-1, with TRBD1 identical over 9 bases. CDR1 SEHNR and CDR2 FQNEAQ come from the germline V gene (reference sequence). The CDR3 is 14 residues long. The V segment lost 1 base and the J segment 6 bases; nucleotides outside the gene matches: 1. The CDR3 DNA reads TGTGCCAGCAGCTTAGGACAGGGGGTCAATGAGCAGTTCTTC. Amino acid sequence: CASSLGQGVNEQFF.

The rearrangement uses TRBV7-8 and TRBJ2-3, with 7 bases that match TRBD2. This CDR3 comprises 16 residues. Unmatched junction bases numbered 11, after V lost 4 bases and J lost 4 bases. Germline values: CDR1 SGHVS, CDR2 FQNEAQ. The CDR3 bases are TGTGCCAGCAGCTCCCAGGGCGGGAGTATTCCAGATACGCAGTATTTT. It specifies CASSSQGGSIPDTQYF.

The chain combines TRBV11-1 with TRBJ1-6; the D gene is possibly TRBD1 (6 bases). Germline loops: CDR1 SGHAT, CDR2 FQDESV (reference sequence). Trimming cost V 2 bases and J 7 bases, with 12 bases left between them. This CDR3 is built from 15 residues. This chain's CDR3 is CASSLLQGSNSPLHF. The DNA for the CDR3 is TGTGCCAGCAGCTTACTGCAGGGGTCGAATTCACCCCTCCACTTT.

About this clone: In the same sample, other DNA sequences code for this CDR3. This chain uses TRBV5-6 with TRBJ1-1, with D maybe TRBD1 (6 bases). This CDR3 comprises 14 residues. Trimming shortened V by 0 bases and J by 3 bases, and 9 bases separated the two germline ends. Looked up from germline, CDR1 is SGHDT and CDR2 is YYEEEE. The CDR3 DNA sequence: TGTGCCAGCAGCTTGGTCAGGGGCGACACTGAAGCTTTCTTT. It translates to CASSLVRGDTEAFF. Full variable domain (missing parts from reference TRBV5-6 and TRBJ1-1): DAGVTQSPTHLIKTRGQQVTLRCSPKSGHDTVSWYQQALGQGPQFIFQYYEEEERQRGNFPDRFSGHQFPNYSSELNVNALLLGDSALYLCASSLVRGDTEAFFGQGTRLTVV.

CDR3: CASSMAARLNTEAFF. The DNA of the CDR3 is TGTGCCAGTAGTATGGCGGCACGGTTGAACACTGAAGCTTTCTTT. The chain joins TRBV19 to TRBJ1-1, with D hard to call. The CDR3 is 15 residues long. Germline CDR1 LNHDA, CDR2 SQIVND (reference sequence). V lost 3 bases and J 0 bases, leaving 11 bases between the germline ends.

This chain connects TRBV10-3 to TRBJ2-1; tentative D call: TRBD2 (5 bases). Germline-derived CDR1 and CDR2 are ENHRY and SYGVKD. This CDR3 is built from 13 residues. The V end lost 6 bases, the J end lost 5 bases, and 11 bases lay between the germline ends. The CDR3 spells CAIRPTADNEQFF. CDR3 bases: TGTGCCATCAGGCCAACAGCGGACAATGAGCAGTTCTTC.

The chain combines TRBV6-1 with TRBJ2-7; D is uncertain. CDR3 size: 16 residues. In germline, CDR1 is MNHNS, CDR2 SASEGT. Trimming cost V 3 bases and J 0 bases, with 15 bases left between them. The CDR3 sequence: CASSESGLAVSYEQYF. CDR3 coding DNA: TGTGCCAGCAGTGAGTCTGGTCTCGCGGTCTCCTACGAGCAGTACTTC.

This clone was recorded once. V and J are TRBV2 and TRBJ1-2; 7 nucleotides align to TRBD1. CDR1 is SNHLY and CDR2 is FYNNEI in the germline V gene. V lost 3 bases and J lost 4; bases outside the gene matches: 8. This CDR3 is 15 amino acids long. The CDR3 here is CASSDAQGGLYGYTF. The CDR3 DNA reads TGTGCCAGCAGTGACGCGCAGGGGGGCCTCTATGGCTACACCTTC.

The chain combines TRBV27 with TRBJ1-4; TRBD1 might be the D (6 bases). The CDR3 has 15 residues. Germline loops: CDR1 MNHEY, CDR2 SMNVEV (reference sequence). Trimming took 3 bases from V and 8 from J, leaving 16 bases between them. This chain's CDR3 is CASSLGGALREKLFF. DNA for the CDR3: TGTGCCAGCAGTTTGGGGGGGGCTTTACGGGAAAAACTGTTTTTT.

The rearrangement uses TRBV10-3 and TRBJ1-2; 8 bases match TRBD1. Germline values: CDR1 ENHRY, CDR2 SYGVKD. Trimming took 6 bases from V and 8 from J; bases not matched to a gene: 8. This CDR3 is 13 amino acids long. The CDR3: CAISPQGGIGYTF. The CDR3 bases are TGTGCCATCAGCCCACAGGGGGGAATCGGCTACACCTTC.

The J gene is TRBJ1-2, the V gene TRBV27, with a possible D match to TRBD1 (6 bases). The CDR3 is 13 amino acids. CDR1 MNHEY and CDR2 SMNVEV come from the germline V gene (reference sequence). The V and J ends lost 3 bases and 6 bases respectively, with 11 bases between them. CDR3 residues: CASSFWQGNGYTF. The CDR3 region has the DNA TGTGCCAGCAGTTTTTGGCAGGGGAATGGCTACACCTTC.

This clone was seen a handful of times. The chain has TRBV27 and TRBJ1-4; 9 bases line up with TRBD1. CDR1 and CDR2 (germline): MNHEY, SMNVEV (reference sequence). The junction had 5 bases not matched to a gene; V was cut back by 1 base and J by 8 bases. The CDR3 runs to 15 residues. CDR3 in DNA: TGTGCCAGCAGTTTATGGGGGGACAGGGACGAAAAACTGTTTTTT. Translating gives CASSLWGDRDEKLFF.

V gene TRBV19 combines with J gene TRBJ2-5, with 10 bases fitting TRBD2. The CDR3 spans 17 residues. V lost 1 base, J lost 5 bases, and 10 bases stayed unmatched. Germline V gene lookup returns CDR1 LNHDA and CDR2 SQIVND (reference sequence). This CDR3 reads CASSIGQRGGISETQYF. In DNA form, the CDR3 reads TGTGCCAGTAGTATAGGCCAGCGGGGGGGCATATCGGAGACCCAGTACTTC.

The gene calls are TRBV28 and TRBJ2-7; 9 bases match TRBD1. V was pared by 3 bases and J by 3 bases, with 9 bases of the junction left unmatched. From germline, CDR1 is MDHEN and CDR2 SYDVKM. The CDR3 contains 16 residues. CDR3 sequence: CASSFRFGQGNYEQYF. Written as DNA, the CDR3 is TGTGCCAGCAGTTTTCGGTTTGGACAGGGGAACTACGAGCAGTACTTC.

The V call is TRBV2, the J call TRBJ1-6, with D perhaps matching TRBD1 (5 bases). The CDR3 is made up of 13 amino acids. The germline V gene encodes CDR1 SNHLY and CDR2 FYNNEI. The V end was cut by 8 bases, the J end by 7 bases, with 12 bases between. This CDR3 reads CASLRQKNSPLHF. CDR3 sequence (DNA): TGTGCCAGCCTAAGACAGAAGAATTCACCCCTCCACTTT.